This is a list of T cell receptor beta chains from one sample in a study of cytomegalovirus exposure and HLA in healthy donors. Some clones are missing from TCRdb's copy, which holds only in-frame ones; the method was immunoSEQ multiplex PCR. Here the sample spans about 180,000 clones, roughly 79% being singletons. The sample comprised PBMCs. Receptor source: a man under 40 in good health and CMV-seronegative. The CDR3 runs from the conserved cysteine through the conserved F or W. A D gene is named only where the DNA matches it firmly. Rows may omit the clone size; those that give it use once, few, many or a size class.

abundance | d_gene | j_gene | v_gene | CDR3nt | CDR3aa
few | NA | TRBJ2-7 | TRBV28 | TGTGCCAGCAGTGGGCCCACCTCCTACGAGCAGTACTTC | CASSGPTSYEQYF
NA | TRBD2 | TRBJ2-2 | TRBV11-3 | TGTGCCAGCAGCTCCGGGACTAGCGGGGTGGCGGAGCTGTTTTTT | CASSSGTSGVAELFF
few | NA | TRBJ1-1 | TRBV19 | TGTGCCAGTAGTGTCTCAGGGCAAGCTTTCTTT | CASSVSGQAFF
few | NA | TRBJ1-3 | TRBV13 | TGTGCCAGCAGCTCTAATCAATACTCTGGAAACACCATATATTTT | CASSSNQYSGNTIYF
NA | TRBD1 | TRBJ2-6 | TRBV7-3 | TGTGCCAGCAGCTTATTTCAGGGGGTACCAAACTCTGGGGCCAACGTCCTGACTTTC | CASSLFQGVPNSGANVLTF
NA | TRBD2 | TRBJ2-7 | TRBV4-2 | TGTGCCAGCAGCCTCACCAAAGCGGGGTTCTACGAGCAGTACTTC | CASSLTKAGFYEQYF
NA | TRBD1 | TRBJ2-2 | TRBV19 | TGTGCCAGTAACCCCGGGACAGGGGCGAACACCGGGGAGCTGTTTTTT | CASNPGTGANTGELFF
NA | NA | TRBJ1-4 | TRBV30 | TGTGCCTGCAGGCGGGGATTGAGTGAAAAACTGTTTTTT | CACRRGLSEKLFF
NA | TRBD2 | TRBJ2-1 | TRBV7-2 | TGTGCCAGCAGCCCCGGTGCGGGGGGTGTGAGGAAGCAGTTCTTC | CASSPGAGGVRKQFF
few | TRBD2 | TRBJ2-7 | TRBV4-1 | TGCGCCAGCAGTCCCACTACTAGCGGGGACTCCTACGAGCAGTACTTC | CASSPTTSGDSYEQYF
NA | NA | TRBJ2-5 | TRBV11-3 | TGTGCCAGCAGCTTAGGGCGGCAAGAGACCCAGTACTTC | CASSLGRQETQYF
NA | TRBD2 | TRBJ2-5 | TRBV7-9 | TGTGCCAGCAACTTAGCAGGTGGTAGCGGGGGATCGCGGGAGACCCAGTACTTC | CASNLAGGSGGSRETQYF
NA | NA | TRBJ1-2 | TRBV4-3 | TGCGCCAGCAGCCAAGATGGGACACATAACTATGGCTACACCTTC | CASSQDGTHNYGYTF
NA | NA | TRBJ2-7 | TRBV7-9 | TGTGCCAGCAGTACCAAACCGGGCGAGCAGTACTTC | CASSTKPGEQYF
NA | NA | TRBJ2-2 | TRBV6-1 | TGTGCCAGCAGGGCAGGGTTAGGCGGGGAGCTGTTTTTT | CASRAGLGGELFF
NA | TRBD1 | TRBJ1-4 | TRBV7-9 | TGTGCCACCGTACCGGGACAGGGGAATTATGTTACTAATGAAAAACTGTTTTTT | CATVPGQGNYVTNEKLFF
NA | TRBD2 | TRBJ2-5 | TRBV7-9 | TGTGCCAGCAGCCCCGGGATAGCGGGAGGGGGAGAGACCCAGTACTTC | CASSPGIAGGGETQYF